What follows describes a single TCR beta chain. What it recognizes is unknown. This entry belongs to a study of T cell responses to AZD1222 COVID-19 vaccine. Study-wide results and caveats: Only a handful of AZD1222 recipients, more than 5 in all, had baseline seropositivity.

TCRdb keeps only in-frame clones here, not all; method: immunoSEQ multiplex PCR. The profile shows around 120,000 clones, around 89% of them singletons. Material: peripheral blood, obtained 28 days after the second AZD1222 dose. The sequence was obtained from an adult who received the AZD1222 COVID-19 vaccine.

CDR3 sequence reads: CASTRASNTGELFF. CDR3 nucleotide sequence: TGTGCCAGCACTCGGGCCTCGAACACCGGGGAGCTGTTTTTT. The rearrangement links TRBV11-2 to TRBJ2-2; D call uncertain. The germline CDR1 and CDR2 sequences are SGHAT and FQNNGV. This CDR3 comprises 14 residues. With 7 bases removed from V and 0 bases from J, the gap between germline ends came to 9 bases.